A selection of T cell receptor beta chains follows, all from one sample in a study of beta chain features in type 1 diabetes. Profiled with immunoSEQ multiplex PCR; TCRdb holds only in-frame clones, not every one. This sample yields under 90,000 clones, of which around a third are seen a single time; about 0.5% belongs to the top ten. The sequenced sample consisted of stem cell memory CD4+ T cells from blood. The receptors come from a woman aged 18 to 35 in good health. Each CDR3 is given with its conserved first and last residue. A D gene is named only where the DNA matches it firmly. Size tells how often a clone was seen (once, few, many) or the class of an expanded clone, and some rows leave it out.

v_call: TRBV5-4; d_call: TRBD1; clone_size: few; j_call: TRBJ2-2; cdr3_nt: TGTGCCAGCAGTCACAGGGGGCAAGCCGGGGAGCTGTTTTTT; cdr3_aa: CASSHRGQAGELFF
v_call: TRBV12-5; d_call: TRBD2; clone_size: -; j_call: TRBJ2-5; cdr3_nt: TGTGCTAGTGGTACCGGACTAGCGGTAGGGTTAGAGACCCAGTACTTC; cdr3_aa: CASGTGLAVGLETQYF
v_call: TRBV6-1; d_call: -; clone_size: -; j_call: TRBJ1-6; cdr3_nt: TGTGCCAGCAGTGAAGCTTTCGCCCAGGGGCGAAATTCACCCCTCCACTTT; cdr3_aa: CASSEAFAQGRNSPLHF
v_call: TRBV7-2; d_call: -; clone_size: once; j_call: TRBJ2-1; cdr3_nt: TGTGCCAGCAGCCAAGCAGGGACCTACAATGAGCAGTTCTTC; cdr3_aa: CASSQAGTYNEQFF
v_call: TRBV14; d_call: -; clone_size: -; j_call: TRBJ1-1; cdr3_nt: TGTGCCAGCAGCCAAGGGATAGGGGGTCGTAGCACTGAAGCTTTCTTT; cdr3_aa: CASSQGIGGRSTEAFF
v_call: TRBV7-8; d_call: -; clone_size: -; j_call: TRBJ2-3; cdr3_nt: TGTGCCAGCAGCTTCCTCTCAGATACGCAGTATTTT; cdr3_aa: CASSFLSDTQYF
v_call: TRBV14; d_call: -; clone_size: -; j_call: TRBJ1-2; cdr3_nt: TGTGCCAGCAGCCAAGAACGAGGGTTTGCTGGAGGCTACACCTTC; cdr3_aa: CASSQERGFAGGYTF
v_call: TRBV11-2; d_call: -; clone_size: -; j_call: TRBJ1-1; cdr3_nt: TGTGCCAGCAGCTTGGAAGGCAGGGGCCCCCTTGAAGCTTTCTTT; cdr3_aa: CASSLEGRGPLEAFF
v_call: TRBV2; d_call: -; clone_size: -; j_call: TRBJ2-3; cdr3_nt: TGTGCCAGCAGTGACTCCTATAGCACAGATACGCAGTATTTT; cdr3_aa: CASSDSYSTDTQYF
v_call: TRBV5-1; d_call: TRBD2; clone_size: -; j_call: TRBJ2-2; cdr3_nt: TGCGCCAGCAACTGGGCCAGCGGGGGGAACACCGGGGAGCTGTTTTTT; cdr3_aa: CASNWASGGNTGELFF
v_call: TRBV30; d_call: TRBD1; clone_size: few; j_call: TRBJ1-2; cdr3_nt: TGTGCCTGGTCCTACAGGGGAGTCTATGGCTACACCTTC; cdr3_aa: CAWSYRGVYGYTF
v_call: TRBV5-6; d_call: TRBD2; clone_size: few; j_call: TRBJ2-7; cdr3_nt: TGTGCCAGCAGCTTCGGCGGGACTAGCGCCTACGAGCAGTACTTC; cdr3_aa: CASSFGGTSAYEQYF
v_call: TRBV18; d_call: -; clone_size: -; j_call: TRBJ2-5; cdr3_nt: TGTGCCAGCTCACCACTATCGACAGGCCAAGAGACCCAGTACTTC; cdr3_aa: CASSPLSTGQETQYF
v_call: TRBV5-1; d_call: TRBD1; clone_size: -; j_call: TRBJ1-1; cdr3_nt: TGCGCCAGCAGCTTGGGTACGGGACAGGGGTCTGAAGCTTTCTTT; cdr3_aa: CASSLGTGQGSEAFF
v_call: TRBV12-5; d_call: -; clone_size: -; j_call: TRBJ2-3; cdr3_nt: TGTGCTAGTGGTTTGGTACTGGGACACGACGATGTCCGCACAGATACGCAGTATTTT; cdr3_aa: CASGLVLGHDDVRTDTQYF
v_call: TRBV4-1; d_call: -; clone_size: -; j_call: TRBJ1-2; cdr3_nt: TGCGCCAGCAGCCTAAGCGTTGCAACTCCTCCGGGAGGCTACACCTTC; cdr3_aa: CASSLSVATPPGGYTF
v_call: TRBV11-2; d_call: -; clone_size: few; j_call: TRBJ2-5; cdr3_nt: TGTGCCAGCAGCTTAGGCGGGGTACAAGAGACCCAGTACTTC; cdr3_aa: CASSLGGVQETQYF
v_call: TRBV28; d_call: -; clone_size: few; j_call: TRBJ2-7; cdr3_nt: TGTGCCAGCAGTGAGCAGAGACAGGGAGGCTACGAGCAGTACTTC; cdr3_aa: CASSEQRQGGYEQYF
v_call: TRBV5-4; d_call: -; clone_size: -; j_call: TRBJ2-5; cdr3_nt: TGTGCCAGCAGCTTGTGGGGGGACTTCCGAGAAGAGACCCAGTACTTC; cdr3_aa: CASSLWGDFREETQYF
v_call: TRBV15; d_call: -; clone_size: few; j_call: TRBJ2-5; cdr3_nt: TGTGCCACCAGCCCGCCCGGGAACAGGGAGGAGACCCAGTACTTC; cdr3_aa: CATSPPGNREETQYF
v_call: TRBV30; d_call: -; clone_size: -; j_call: TRBJ1-5; cdr3_nt: TGTGCCTGGGCAATGGACAGCGGGGGTAGCAATCAGCCCCAGCATTTT; cdr3_aa: CAWAMDSGGSNQPQHF
v_call: TRBV29-1; d_call: TRBD2; clone_size: -; j_call: TRBJ2-5; cdr3_nt: TGCAGCGCTCTGTCGGGACTAGCCCAGACCCAGTACTTC; cdr3_aa: CSALSGLAQTQYF
v_call: TRBV7-9; d_call: -; clone_size: -; j_call: TRBJ1-4; cdr3_nt: TGTGCCAGCAGCTTAGCCCCGACAGCGTCTTATGAAAAACTGTTTTTT; cdr3_aa: CASSLAPTASYEKLFF
v_call: TRBV7-2; d_call: TRBD2; clone_size: -; j_call: TRBJ2-3; cdr3_nt: TGTGCCAGCAGCCGAATAGCGGGGGGGCCAGATACGCAGTATTTT; cdr3_aa: CASSRIAGGPDTQYF
v_call: TRBV6-5; d_call: TRBD2; clone_size: -; j_call: TRBJ2-3; cdr3_nt: TGTGCCAGCAGCCTAGCGGGACGCACAGATACGCAGTATTTT; cdr3_aa: CASSLAGRTDTQYF
v_call: TRBV19; d_call: TRBD1; clone_size: -; j_call: TRBJ1-5; cdr3_nt: TGTGCCAGTCGACCCGACAGGGACAATCAGCCCCAGCATTTT; cdr3_aa: CASRPDRDNQPQHF
v_call: TRBV6-1; d_call: TRBD1; clone_size: -; j_call: TRBJ1-4; cdr3_nt: TGTGCCAGCGAACAAGGACAGGGCGGAATTGAAAAACTGTTTTTT; cdr3_aa: CASEQGQGGIEKLFF
v_call: TRBV7-9; d_call: TRBD1; clone_size: -; j_call: TRBJ1-5; cdr3_nt: TGTGCCAGCAGCGGGGACAGCTACAATCAGCCCCAGCATTTT; cdr3_aa: CASSGDSYNQPQHF
v_call: TRBV19; d_call: TRBD1; clone_size: -; j_call: TRBJ2-5; cdr3_nt: TGTGCCAGTAGTGACCGGGACAGGGGAGAGACCCAGTACTTC; cdr3_aa: CASSDRDRGETQYF
v_call: TRBV5-4; d_call: -; clone_size: -; j_call: TRBJ1-5; cdr3_nt: TGTGCCAGCAGCTTGGACAGGGGCAATCAGCCCCAGCATTTT; cdr3_aa: CASSLDRGNQPQHF
v_call: TRBV30; d_call: TRBD1; clone_size: few; j_call: TRBJ2-5; cdr3_nt: TGTGCCTGGGCCTCCTTGACAGGGGGGCAAGAGACCCAGTACTTC; cdr3_aa: CAWASLTGGQETQYF
v_call: TRBV20-1; d_call: -; clone_size: -; j_call: TRBJ1-4; cdr3_nt: TGCAGTGCACAGTTTAATGAAAAACTGTTTTTT; cdr3_aa: CSAQFNEKLFF
v_call: TRBV11-3; d_call: TRBD1; clone_size: -; j_call: TRBJ2-5; cdr3_nt: TGTGCCAGCAGCTGGTACAGGGGGCCAGAGACCCAGTACTTC; cdr3_aa: CASSWYRGPETQYF
v_call: TRBV6-5; d_call: -; clone_size: few; j_call: TRBJ2-7; cdr3_nt: TGTGCCAGCAGTTCACAGGGCTGGGAGCAGTACTTC; cdr3_aa: CASSSQGWEQYF
v_call: TRBV6-6; d_call: -; clone_size: -; j_call: TRBJ1-1; cdr3_nt: TGTGCCAGCAAGGGGTACACTGAAGCTTTCTTT; cdr3_aa: CASKGYTEAFF
v_call: TRBV18; d_call: -; clone_size: -; j_call: TRBJ2-3; cdr3_nt: TGTGCCAGCTCAGCCGGACTGAGCACAGATACGCAGTATTTT; cdr3_aa: CASSAGLSTDTQYF
v_call: TRBV11-2; d_call: TRBD1; clone_size: few; j_call: TRBJ2-7; cdr3_nt: TGTGCCAGCAGGACACCGGGACAGGGTACCTACGAGCAGTACTTC; cdr3_aa: CASRTPGQGTYEQYF
v_call: TRBV5-1; d_call: -; clone_size: -; j_call: TRBJ2-7; cdr3_nt: TGCGCCAGCAGCTTGGCCGGATCGACGGGCGAGCAGTACTTC; cdr3_aa: CASSLAGSTGEQYF
v_call: TRBV2; d_call: TRBD1; clone_size: -; j_call: TRBJ1-2; cdr3_nt: TGTGCCAGCAGTGAGATAAGACAGGGGCCGGGCACCTTC; cdr3_aa: CASSEIRQGPGTF
v_call: TRBV28; d_call: -; clone_size: few; j_call: TRBJ1-2; cdr3_nt: TGTGCCAGCAGTTTAAACCGGAACTATGGCTACACCTTC; cdr3_aa: CASSLNRNYGYTF
v_call: TRBV4-3; d_call: TRBD1; clone_size: many; j_call: TRBJ2-1; cdr3_nt: TGCGCCAGCAGCCGACAGGGTGGCGAGCAGTTCTTC; cdr3_aa: CASSRQGGEQFF
v_call: TRBV7-9; d_call: -; clone_size: -; j_call: TRBJ1-1; cdr3_nt: TGTGCCAGCAGCTTCCGCGGGTTCGACGGTGAAGCTTTCTTT; cdr3_aa: CASSFRGFDGEAFF
v_call: TRBV5-1; d_call: -; clone_size: few; j_call: TRBJ2-5; cdr3_nt: TGCGCCAGCAGCTGGTCTGCGGGCCTCCAAGAGACCCAGTACTTC; cdr3_aa: CASSWSAGLQETQYF
v_call: TRBV9; d_call: -; clone_size: once; j_call: TRBJ1-6; cdr3_nt: TGTGCCAGCAGCGCCCCTGCCAGGGATGGGGTAGATTCACCCCTCCACTTT; cdr3_aa: CASSAPARDGVDSPLHF
v_call: TRBV10-3; d_call: TRBD2; clone_size: few; j_call: TRBJ2-5; cdr3_nt: TGTGCCTCTAGAACTACTAGCGGGGAGACCCAGTACTTC; cdr3_aa: CASRTTSGETQYF
v_call: TRBV25-1; d_call: TRBD1; clone_size: -; j_call: TRBJ2-1; cdr3_nt: TGTGCCAGCAGTGATTTAACAGGGGCCTCCTACAATGAGCAGTTCTTC; cdr3_aa: CASSDLTGASYNEQFF
v_call: TRBV6-1; d_call: TRBD1; clone_size: -; j_call: TRBJ1-2; cdr3_nt: TGTGCCAGCAGAAGACAGGGGGCCGGTAGTGGCTACACCTTC; cdr3_aa: CASRRQGAGSGYTF
v_call: TRBV7-2; d_call: TRBD2; clone_size: -; j_call: TRBJ2-2; cdr3_nt: TGTGCCAGCAGCTTCCAGCGGGGGCACACCGGGGAGCTGTTTTTT; cdr3_aa: CASSFQRGHTGELFF
v_call: TRBV2; d_call: -; clone_size: few; j_call: TRBJ1-1; cdr3_nt: TGTGCCAGCACCTTTCAGGGTTCGGGGAACACTGAAGCTTTCTTT; cdr3_aa: CASTFQGSGNTEAFF
v_call: TRBV5-4; d_call: TRBD2; clone_size: few; j_call: TRBJ2-7; cdr3_nt: TGTGCCAGCAGCTTGTATGCGGGAGGTCCCTACGAGCAGTACTTC; cdr3_aa: CASSLYAGGPYEQYF
v_call: TRBV6-4; d_call: TRBD2; clone_size: -; j_call: TRBJ2-7; cdr3_nt: TGTGCCAGTCCAACTCGTAGCGGGGAAAGGGGGCAGTACTTC; cdr3_aa: CASPTRSGERGQYF
v_call: TRBV30; d_call: -; clone_size: few; j_call: TRBJ2-3; cdr3_nt: TGTGCCTGGGCGCCCGGGACTCCTACAGATACGCAGTATTTT; cdr3_aa: CAWAPGTPTDTQYF
v_call: TRBV10-3; d_call: TRBD1; clone_size: once; j_call: TRBJ2-7; cdr3_nt: TGTGCCATCAGTGAGTCTCTGGGACAGGGGGTGGACGAGCAGTACTTC; cdr3_aa: CAISESLGQGVDEQYF
v_call: TRBV30; d_call: TRBD1; clone_size: once; j_call: TRBJ1-2; cdr3_nt: TGTGCCTGGAGTCCGGGACAGAACTATGGCTACACCTTC; cdr3_aa: CAWSPGQNYGYTF
v_call: TRBV20-1; d_call: -; clone_size: once; j_call: TRBJ2-1; cdr3_nt: TGCAGTGCGCCCGCGGTAAATGAGCAGTTCTTC; cdr3_aa: CSAPAVNEQFF